This T cell receptor beta chain originates from a study of response to subunit inactivated influenza vaccine (dated by TCRdb to 2017 to 2018). Notes on the research overall: To follow how T cells responded to a trivalent subunit inactivated influenza vaccine, the researchers relied on deep quantitative profiling of the T cell receptor repertoire.

What the work shows at the level of the full study, not this receptor alone: The authors proposed that each seasonal influenza vaccination may bring in only a limited number of new T cells.

This clonotype turned up a few times. No cognate antigen has been identified for it. Within one base of it there is no much larger clone, and no base qualities were kept. The CDR1 and CDR2 encoded by the germline V gene (reference sequence) are LGHDT and YNNKEL. Counted from cysteine to phenylalanine, this CDR3 has 14 amino acids. Only the CDR3 portion is preserved as DNA: 42 bases, with reading frame beginning at the first base. The junction carries 6 bases between V and J, which are trimmed by 0 bases and 3 bases respectively. The library was generated by RT-PCR. Sequenced on an Illumina HiSeq 2500. The public reads were quality trimmed at Q25 with fastp and then assembled into clones with MiXCR by TCRdb, keeping productive beta chains. Each CDR3 protein gets just one entry, which takes the most common genes and DNA from the rows behind it. The sample contains approximately 700,000 distinct CDR3 sequences, 11% to 15% of them found a single time. Around 6.5% of the sample comes from the top ten.

The rearranged chain carries TRBV3-1 and TRBJ2-1; the D gene is unclear. This clonotype originated in a man aged 50 or older who received an inactivated influenza vaccine. Donor details come from another sample of the same person, matched by shared clones. The source was PBMCs from blood, collected approximately 15 days before vaccination. The nucleotide sequence reads as follows: TGTGCCAGCAGCCAAGATTTAAGCTACAATGAGCAGTTCTTC. This gives the protein CASSQDLSYNEQFF.